A single sample gave rise to the 3 T cell receptor beta chains below, sequenced in a study of synovial regulatory T cells in juvenile arthritis. Assay used: immunoSEQ multiplex PCR; TCRdb lists only in-frame clones, some missing. This listing includes 2,200 or so clones. Each patient with active arthritis gave synovial fluid along with matched peripheral blood. Sequencing was performed on Treg cells from the synovium. These receptor sequences come from a donor younger than 35 with juvenile idiopathic arthritis.

The rearrangement joins TRBV7-2 to TRBJ2-3; absent DNA, TCRdb's TRBD2 call cannot be checked. This CDR3 is 14 amino acids long. No DNA appears here. Germline lookup yields CDR1 SGHTA and CDR2 FQGNSA. The CDR3 sequence is CASSLDRGGLVQYF.

In terms of frequency, this clone is medium-sized. The chain carries TRBV6-1 and TRBJ2-4; TCRdb returns TRBD2, unconfirmable since there is no DNA. CDR3 size: 17 residues. The DNA sequence is not available. CDR1 is MNHNS, CDR2 SASEGT, per germline. The CDR3 loop is CASSEDLRGLALNIQYF.

This clone is called medium-sized based on its frequency. The chain carries TRBV7-3 and TRBJ1-6. CDR3 length equals 15 residues. The coding DNA is unavailable. Per germline, CDR1 SGHTA and CDR2 FQGTGA. CDR3: CASSLIGGGNSPLHF.